The entry below describes one TCR beta chain. The data were taken from a study of T cells in pancreatic ductal adenocarcinoma. The V and J ends lost 0 bases and 5 bases, in that order; junction bases with no gene match: 5. The CDR3 sequence is 15 residues long. In germline, CDR1 is MGHDK, CDR2 SYGVNS. Produced via immunoSEQ multiplex PCR; TCRdb's table is partial and in-frame only. Among approximately 13,000 clones listed, 86% were seen once. The selected patients with pancreatic ductal adenocarcinoma had surgery but no neoadjuvant therapy. This chain links TRBV25-1 with TRBJ2-7; 9 positions agree with TRBD2. This TCR was sampled from a human donor with pancreatic ductal adenocarcinoma. Input material: PBMCs. DNA for the CDR3: TGTGCCAGCAGTGAATATAGCGGGGGTAGGCACGAGCAGTACTTC. Its protein product is CASSEYSGGRHEQYF.